This entry describes one TCR beta chain. Its antigen is unidentified. The V gene's germline CDR1 is SNHLY and CDR2 FYNNEI. J was trimmed by 4 bases and V by 7 bases; bases with no gene match: 5. The CDR3 has 13 residues. These data originate in a study of shared clonotypes between healthy human individuals. TCRdb keeps only in-frame clones here, not all; method: immunoSEQ multiplex PCR. The sample records roughly 2.2 million clones, more than 80% being singletons. Study-wide points: Relative to memory subsets, naive subsets generally showed larger estimated richness.

The chain uses TRBV2 and TRBJ2-5; 8 bases are a match to TRBD1. This TCR was sampled from a young man in good health. Some clones in this sample may be carry-over from other donors' samples. The material sequenced was naive CD4+ T cells from PBMCs. Subset reported: CD45RA+ positively selected. The CDR3 here is CASTGGQGETQYF. The CDR3 nucleotides are TGTGCCAGCACCGGAGGACAGGGAGAGACCCAGTACTTC.